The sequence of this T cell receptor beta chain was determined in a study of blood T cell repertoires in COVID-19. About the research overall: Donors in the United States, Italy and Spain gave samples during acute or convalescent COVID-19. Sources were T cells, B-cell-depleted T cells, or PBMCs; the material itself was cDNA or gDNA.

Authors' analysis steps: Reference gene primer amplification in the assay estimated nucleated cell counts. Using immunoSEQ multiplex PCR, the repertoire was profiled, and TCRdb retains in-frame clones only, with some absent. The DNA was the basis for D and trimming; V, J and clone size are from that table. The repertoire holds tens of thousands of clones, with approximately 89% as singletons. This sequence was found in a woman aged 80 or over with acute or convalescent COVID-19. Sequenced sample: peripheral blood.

The CDR3 sequence: CASSQVGLAGSYEQYF. Written as DNA, the CDR3 is TGTGCCAGCAGCCAAGTCGGACTAGCGGGTTCCTACGAGCAGTACTTC. The V gene is TRBV3-1 (or the pseudogene TRBV3-2), the J gene TRBJ2-7; 11 nucleotides match TRBD2. The CDR3 has 16 residues. Germline V gene lookup returns CDR1 LGHDT and CDR2 YNNKEL (reference sequence). The V segment lost 1 base and the J segment 1 base; nucleotides outside the gene matches: 3.